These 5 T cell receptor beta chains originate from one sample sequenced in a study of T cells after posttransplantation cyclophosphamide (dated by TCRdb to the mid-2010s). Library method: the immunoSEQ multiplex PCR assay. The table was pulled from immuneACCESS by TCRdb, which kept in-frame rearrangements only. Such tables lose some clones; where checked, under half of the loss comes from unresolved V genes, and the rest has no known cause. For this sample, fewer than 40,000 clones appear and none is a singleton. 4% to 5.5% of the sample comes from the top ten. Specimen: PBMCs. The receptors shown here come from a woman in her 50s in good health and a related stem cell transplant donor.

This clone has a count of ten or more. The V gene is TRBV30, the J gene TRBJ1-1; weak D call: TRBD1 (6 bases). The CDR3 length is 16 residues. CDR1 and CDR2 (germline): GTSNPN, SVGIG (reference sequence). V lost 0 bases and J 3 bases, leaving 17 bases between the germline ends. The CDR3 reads CAWSVRGGGRDTEAFF. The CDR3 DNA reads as TGTGCCTGGAGTGTACGTGGGGGCGGGAGGGACACTGAAGCTTTCTTT.

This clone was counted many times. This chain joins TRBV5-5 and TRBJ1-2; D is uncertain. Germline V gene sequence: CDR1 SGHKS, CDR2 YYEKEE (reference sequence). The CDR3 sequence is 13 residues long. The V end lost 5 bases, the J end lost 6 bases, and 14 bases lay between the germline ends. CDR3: CASRLRLFDGYTF. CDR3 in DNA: TGTGCCAGCAGGCTCCGACTTTTCGATGGCTACACCTTC.

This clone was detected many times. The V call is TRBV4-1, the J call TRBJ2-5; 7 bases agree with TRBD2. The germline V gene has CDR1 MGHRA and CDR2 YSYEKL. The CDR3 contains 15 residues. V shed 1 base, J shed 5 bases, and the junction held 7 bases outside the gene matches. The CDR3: CASSQGRDGGETQYF. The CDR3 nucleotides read TGCGCCAGCAGCCAAGGAAGAGACGGGGGGGAGACCCAGTACTTC.

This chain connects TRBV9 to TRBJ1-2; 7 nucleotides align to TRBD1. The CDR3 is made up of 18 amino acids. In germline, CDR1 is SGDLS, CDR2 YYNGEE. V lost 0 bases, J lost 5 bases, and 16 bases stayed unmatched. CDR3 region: CASSVDEYRGLKGYGYTF. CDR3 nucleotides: TGTGCCAGCAGCGTAGACGAGTACAGGGGACTGAAAGGATATGGCTACACCTTC.

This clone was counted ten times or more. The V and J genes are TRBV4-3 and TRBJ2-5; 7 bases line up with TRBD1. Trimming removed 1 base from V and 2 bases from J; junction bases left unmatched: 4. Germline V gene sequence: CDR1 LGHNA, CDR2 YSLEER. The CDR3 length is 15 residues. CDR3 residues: CASSQGAGGQETQYF. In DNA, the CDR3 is TGCGCCAGCAGCCAAGGGGCAGGGGGACAAGAGACCCAGTACTTC.